These 30 T cell receptor beta chains originate from one sample sequenced in a study of breast tumors, draining lymph nodes, adjacent tissues. Each CDR3 protein is one row after TCRdb ran MiXCR on the multiplex PCR reads. The sample has some 250,000 distinct CDR3 sequences; 30% to 35% are singletons. The lymph nodes were axillary draining lymph nodes from breast cancer patients. Material: axillary lymph node tissue. The origin of the receptors is a female donor with breast cancer. Some clones in this sample may be carry-over from other donors' samples.

This clonotype was seen only a few times. The gene calls are TRBV6-2 or TRBV6-3 and TRBJ1-3; 7 bases line up with TRBD1. The CDR3 extends over 16 amino acids. Germline-derived CDR1 and CDR2 are MNHEY and SVGEGT. Unmatched junction bases numbered 8, after V lost 6 bases and J lost 0 bases. This CDR3 is CASSPRQGNSGNTIYF. The CDR3 nucleotides read TGTGCCAGCAGCCCCCGACAGGGAAACTCTGGAAACACCATATATTTT.

As to this clonotype: Just one base apart from a much larger clone, this may be a read error. The V call is TRBV12-3 or TRBV12-4, the J call TRBJ2-5; TRBD1 agrees at 8 bases. CDR3 size: 16 residues. CDR3 region: CASSRAGTGLQETHYF. CDR3 bases: TGTGCCAGCAGTAGAGCCGGGACAGGCCTACAAGAGACCCATTACTTC.

V gene TRBV6-1 combines with J gene TRBJ1-5, with 9 bases lining up with TRBD1. J lost 5 bases, V lost 4 bases, and 12 bases had no gene match. CDR1 is MNHNS and CDR2 is SASEGT in the germline V gene. The CDR3 has 17 amino acids. The CDR3 sequence is CASSGRDRVSAYQPQHF. CDR3 DNA: TGTGCCAGCAGTGGGCGGGACAGGGTTTCGGCGTATCAGCCCCAGCATTTT.

As for this clonotype: This may arise from a read error, as a much more abundant clone is one base away. The V call is TRBV12-3 or TRBV12-4, the J call TRBJ2-1; D is perhaps TRBD2 (6 bases). The CDR3 runs to 15 residues. V was trimmed by 2 bases and J by 8 bases, leaving 16 bases between them. For the CDR3, the DNA is TGTGCCAGCAGTTTACCGGGAGTCAAGGTACATGAGCAGTTCTTC. It translates to CASSLPGVKVHEQFF.

This clonotype was found many times. The rearrangement links TRBV20-1 to TRBJ2-3, with 14 bases lining up with TRBD2. There are 14 residues in the CDR3. Germline trimming cut 6 bases from V and 5 bases from J; bases unmatched to any gene: 4. Germline values: CDR1 DFQATT, CDR2 SNEGSKA (reference sequence). The CDR3, as DNA: TGCAGTGCCAAGACTAGCGGGGGGGAAGATACGCAGTATTTT. This encodes CSAKTSGGEDTQYF.

J is TRBJ1-1 and V is TRBV7-8; D might be TRBD1 (5 bases). CDR1 SGHVS and CDR2 FQNEAQ come from the germline V gene. The CDR3 sequence is 13 residues long. The V end lost 3 bases, the J end lost 4 bases, and 9 bases lay between the germline ends. Written as DNA, the CDR3 is TGTGCCAGCAGCTTTAAGGGGTTCACTGAAGCTTTCTTT. This translates into CASSFKGFTEAFF.

This clonotype was counted many times. This chain's CDR3 is CASRRVGANVLTF. The CDR3 DNA reads as TGTGCCAGCAGAAGAGTCGGGGCCAACGTCCTGACTTTC. The chain is built from TRBV7-2 and TRBJ2-6, with D unresolved. There are 13 residues in the CDR3. The germline CDR1 and CDR2 sequences are SGHTA and FQGNSA. The V and J ends lost 6 bases and 4 bases respectively, with 7 bases between them.

V is TRBV7-3 and J is TRBJ2-5, with TRBD2 identical over 8 bases. The CDR3 length is 15 residues. Per germline, CDR1 SGHTA and CDR2 FQGTGA. Unmatched junction bases numbered 7, after V lost 3 bases and J lost 4 bases. This CDR3 is CASSLFGGRRETQYF. As DNA, the CDR3 is TGTGCCAGCAGCTTGTTTGGCGGGAGGAGAGAGACCCAGTACTTC.

This clonotype was recorded at least ten times. The rearrangement uses TRBV6-5 and TRBJ1-5, with no clear D. CDR1 is MNHEY and CDR2 is SVGAGI in the germline V gene. The V end was cut by 0 bases, the J end by 4 bases, with 7 bases between. The CDR3 covers 14 residues. The CDR3 nucleotides are TGTGCCAGCAGTTACTCGACGGGAAATCAGCCCCAGCATTTT. It encodes CASSYSTGNQPQHF.

In this sample, this clonotype turned up many times. The genes are TRBV30 and TRBJ2-7; D is unresolved. This CDR3 is built from 11 residues. Germline V gene data show CDR1 as GTSNPN and CDR2 as SVGIG (reference sequence). Between the trimmed V and J ends, which lost 3 bases and 3 bases, there was a span of 6 bases. CDR3 sequence: CAWSESYEQYF. The CDR3 DNA reads TGTGCCTGGAGCGAAAGCTACGAGCAGTACTTC.

DNA of the CDR3: TGTGCCAGTAGTATCGGACAGGCAGAAAAACTGTTTTTT. It codes for CASSIGQAEKLFF. The genes are TRBV19 and TRBJ1-4; 7 bases align to TRBD1. The CDR3 consists of 13 residues. With 3 bases clipped from V and 8 bases from J, the junction kept 3 bases outside the gene matches. In germline, CDR1 is LNHDA, CDR2 SQIVND (reference sequence).

This chain's CDR3 is CSARGGRGSADTQYF. Here the CDR3 DNA reads TGCAGTGCTAGAGGAGGCAGGGGAAGTGCAGATACGCAGTATTTT. This chain links TRBV20-1 with TRBJ2-3; tentative D call: TRBD1 (6 bases). CDR1 and CDR2 (germline): DFQATT, SNEGSKA (reference sequence). Trimming stripped 1 base from V and 4 bases from J, with 15 bases between. The CDR3 has 15 amino acids.

Comments on this clonotype: At one end the junction does not follow the germline gene, possibly because of a read error. This chain uses TRBV24-1 with TRBJ2-1; 8 bases line up with TRBD2. CDR1 is KGHDR and CDR2 is SFDVKD in the germline V gene. The CDR3 consists of 16 residues. CDR3 amino acids: CATSDPAGVSCNEQFF. CDR3 coding DNA: TGTGCCACCAGCGATCCAGCGGGAGTCTCCTGCAATGAGCAGTTCTTC.

This clonotype appeared many times. V gene TRBV7-9 combines with J gene TRBJ2-1; 8 positions match TRBD1. With V trimmed by 6 bases and J by 4 bases, 8 bases remained unmatched. Germline V gene sequence: CDR1 SEHNR, CDR2 FQNEAQ (reference sequence). This CDR3 is built from 15 residues. The CDR3 nucleotides are TGTGCCAGCAGATTCGGACAGGGAATTTACAATGAGCAGTTCTTC. Translated: CASRFGQGIYNEQFF.

This clonotype occurred a few times. The chain links TRBV5-1 to TRBJ2-5; D unclear. V was cut by 0 bases and J by 9 bases, with 18 bases left in between. This CDR3 spans 15 amino acids. Germline V gives CDR1 SGHRS, CDR2 YFSETQ. For the CDR3, the DNA is TGCGCCAGCAGCTTGGTTGCCGGGCTGACCGAGGCCCAGTACTTC. Protein product: CASSLVAGLTEAQYF.

With respect to this clonotype: The CDR3 carries no conserved terminal phenylalanine or tryptophan, so it likely arises from a read error. It is unclear where the CDR3 begins or ends on the DNA, so no DNA is shown, and the CDR3 is as TCRdb lists it. The CDR3 here is CSAFSGGNEPFL. This chain connects TRBV20-1 to TRBJ2-1; the table calls TRBD2, which could not be checked here. The CDR3 length is 12 residues, termini included. The germline V gene has CDR1 DFQATT and CDR2 SNEGSKA (reference sequence).

This clonotype was observed at least ten times. The CDR3 DNA reads TGTGCCAGCAGCCCCGGACAGGGGGCTCGGGAGACCCAGTACTTC. It is translated as CASSPGQGARETQYF. The chain has TRBV9 and TRBJ2-5, with 11 bases fitting TRBD1. CDR3 size: 15 residues. Germline values: CDR1 SGDLS, CDR2 YYNGEE. V shed 4 bases, J shed 5 bases, and the junction held 7 bases outside the gene matches.

The V gene is TRBV20-1, the J gene TRBJ2-6; a weak D match, TRBD1 (5 bases). This CDR3 has 13 amino acids. V was cut by 5 bases and J by 4 bases, with 9 bases left in between. Germline CDR1 DFQATT, CDR2 SNEGSKA (reference sequence). The CDR3 region is CSALRQGANVLTF. DNA of the CDR3: TGCAGTGCTCTGCGACAGGGGGCCAACGTCCTGACTTTC.

This clonotype was seen repeatedly, ten times or more. The rearrangement links TRBV3-1 to TRBJ2-7, with 9 positions matching TRBD2. Germline-derived CDR1 and CDR2 are LGHDT and YNNKEL (reference sequence). CDR3 length: 12 amino acids. The V segment lost 7 bases and the J segment 4 bases; nucleotides outside the gene matches: 2. In DNA, the CDR3 is TGTGCCAGCACAGCGGGAGGTTACGAGCAGTACTTC. Translated: CASTAGGYEQYF.

The rearrangement links TRBV19 to TRBJ2-6; 10 bases fit TRBD1. The CDR3 is 17 residues long. Germline V gene lookup returns CDR1 LNHDA and CDR2 SQIVND (reference sequence). The trim removed 9 bases at V and 1 base at J, leaving 9 bases unmatched. CDR3 region: CARPGQGTLSGANVLTF. The CDR3 DNA reads TGTGCCAGACCGGGACAGGGGACTTTATCTGGGGCCAACGTCCTGACTTTC.

Points on this clonotype: Since a much larger clone is just one base distant, this may be a read error. This chain links TRBV7-2 with TRBJ2-2, with 7 nucleotides matching TRBD1. CDR3 length equals 14 residues. Trimming took 1 base from V and 9 from J; bases not matched to a gene: 5. Germline CDR1 SGHTA, CDR2 FQGNSA. The CDR3 DNA follows: TGTGCCAGCAGCTTAGTAAAGGGGGCCAGGGAGCTGTTTTTT. Its protein is CASSLVKGARELFF. Full variable domain (remainder filled in from reference TRBV7-2 and TRBJ2-2): GAGVSQSPSNKVTEKGKDVELRCDPISGHTALYWYRQSLGQGLEFLIYFQGNSAPDKSGLPSDRFSAERTGGSVSTLTIQRTQQEDSAVYLCASSLVKGARELFFGEGSRLTVL.

This clonotype was seen only once. Lacking the conserved final phenylalanine or tryptophan, this CDR3 likely reflects a read error. The DNA is omitted, as the CDR3 cannot be located on it reliably, and the CDR3 follows TCRdb's listing. CDR3 in amino acids: CASSSLFA. The rearrangement uses TRBV6-6 and TRBJ1-6. Looked up from germline, CDR1 is MNHNY and CDR2 is SVGAGI (reference sequence). Including both end residues, the CDR3 is 8 amino acids long.

This clonotype showed up many times. This rearrangement joins TRBV18 to TRBJ2-6; no clear D gene. Looked up from germline, CDR1 is KGHSH and CDR2 is LQKENI. With 2 bases removed from V and 1 base from J, the gap between germline ends came to 6 bases. The CDR3 contains 15 residues. CDR3 sequence: CASSPETSGANVLTF. The CDR3 region has the DNA TGTGCCAGCTCACCAGAGACATCTGGGGCCAACGTCCTGACTTTC.

The table lists this clonotype with many counts. CDR3 in amino acids: CSAPGTGASYNEQFF. In DNA form, the CDR3 reads TGCAGTGCCCCCGGGACAGGGGCGTCCTACAATGAGCAGTTCTTC. The genes are TRBV20-1 and TRBJ2-1; 10 bases agree with TRBD1. Per germline, CDR1 DFQATT and CDR2 SNEGSKA (reference sequence). The CDR3 extends over 15 amino acids. The V gene end was trimmed by 6 bases and the J gene end by 1 base; junction bases not matched to a gene: 6.

The count of this clonotype is one. The J gene is TRBJ1-4, the V gene TRBV20-1, with 9 bases lining up with TRBD1. The V and J ends lost 4 bases and 5 bases, in that order; junction bases with no gene match: 5. This CDR3 has 14 amino acids. CDR1 is DFQATT and CDR2 is SNEGSKA in the germline V gene (reference sequence). The CDR3 nucleotides read TGCAGTGCTATCCCCGGGACAGGGAATGAAAAACTGTTTTTT. Translation gives CSAIPGTGNEKLFF.

Many counts were recorded for this clonotype. The chain has TRBV6-4 and TRBJ2-3, with TRBD2 matching 8 bases. Germline-derived CDR1 and CDR2 are MRHNA and SNTAGT. The V and J ends lost 4 bases and 6 bases, in that order; junction bases with no gene match: 12. This CDR3 comprises 16 residues. The CDR3 reads CASSATTSGPADTQYF. CDR3 nucleotides: TGTGCCAGCAGTGCCACAACTAGCGGCCCGGCGGATACGCAGTATTTT.

The chain has TRBV28 and TRBJ2-1, with 12 bases matching TRBD2. CDR3 length: 16 residues. V was clipped by 6 bases and J by 2 bases; unmatched bases: 5. Germline V gene data show CDR1 as MDHEN and CDR2 as SYDVKM. The CDR3 reads CASSAGTSGPYNEQFF. CDR3 DNA sequence: TGTGCCAGCAGCGCCGGGACTAGCGGGCCCTACAATGAGCAGTTCTTC.

The chain links TRBV20-1 to TRBJ1-2, with TRBD1 identical over 11 bases. The CDR3 is made up of 14 amino acids. V shed 3 bases, J shed 7 bases, and the junction held 7 bases outside the gene matches. Germline CDR1 and CDR2: DFQATT and SNEGSKA (reference sequence). The CDR3 loop is CSASGDRGTVGYTF. The CDR3 DNA reads as TGCAGTGCTAGTGGGGACAGGGGGACCGTTGGCTACACCTTC.

This clonotype occurred once. The J gene is TRBJ1-2, the V gene TRBV19; weak D call: TRBD1 (6 bases). This CDR3 has 15 residues. Trimming pared 4 bases from V and 7 bases from J, leaving 19 bases between. Germline-derived CDR1 and CDR2 are LNHDA and SQIVND (reference sequence). CDR3 sequence: CASSNSAMGARGYTF. CDR3 DNA: TGTGCCAGTAGTAACTCGGCAATGGGGGCGCGTGGCTACACCTTC.

The V gene is TRBV24-1, the J gene TRBJ2-5, with D possibly TRBD2 on 7 matching bases. The CDR3 extends over 14 amino acids. Germline V gene data show CDR1 as KGHDR and CDR2 as SFDVKD. The V gene lost 2 bases and the J gene lost 4 bases, with 10 bases spanning the gap. The CDR3 is CATSDYGGRETQYF. CDR3 sequence (DNA): TGTGCCACCAGTGATTACGGGGGGCGAGAGACCCAGTACTTC.